This TCR beta chain was recorded in a study of T cell responses to AZD1222 COVID-19 vaccine. Findings and caveats of the study: White British ancestry dominated among donors, who included more females, and clonal diversity was possibly underestimated. Spike-wide coverage was observed for vaccine-associated CD4 TCRs, with dominant responses at 160-218 and 743-854. Repertoire samples came only from after the peak T cell response.

The CDR3 has 13 amino acids. V shed 5 bases, J shed 6 bases, and the junction held 4 bases outside the gene matches. CDR1 is SEHNR and CDR2 is FQNEAQ in the germline V gene (reference sequence). About this clone itself: Its target is not known.

The protocol was immunoSEQ multiplex PCR, while the TCRdb copy is restricted to in-frame clones and leaves out a portion. The sample includes 150,000 to 200,000 clones, roughly nine tenths seen only once; the top ten take approximately 1.1%. The chain links TRBV7-9 to TRBJ1-2, with 9 bases identical to TRBD1. The specimen was peripheral blood, collected 28 days after the second AZD1222 dose. The TCR sequence derives from an adult who received the AZD1222 COVID-19 vaccine. CDR3 region: CASSRGQGDGYTF. In DNA, the CDR3 is TGTGCCAGCAGCAGGGGACAGGGAGATGGCTACACCTTC. Full variable domain (remainder filled in from reference TRBV7-9 and TRBJ1-2): DTGVSQNPRHKITKRGQNVTFRCDPISEHNRLYWYRQTLGQGPEFLTYFQNEAQLEKSRLLSDRFSAERPKGSFSTLEIQRTEQGDSAMYLCASSRGQGDGYTFGSGTRLTVV.